The sequence of this T cell receptor (beta chain) was determined in a study of shared T cell receptors in the human thymus. The CDR3 covers 17 residues. CDR1 is SEHNR and CDR2 is FQNEAQ in the germline V gene (reference sequence). Trimming left V 5 bases short and J 0 bases short, with 17 bases between. Using immunoSEQ multiplex PCR, the repertoire was profiled, and TCRdb retains in-frame clones only, with some absent. The table has roughly 710,000 clones, 70% to 90% seen once. This sample was also put to use in a study of human thymus T cells. From that report: Among the donors, all were healthy Finnish infants having corrective surgery for congenital heart defects. The thymus was resected at corrective cardiac surgery. Seemingly biased V and J gene usage marked thymic and blood repertoires. Unrelated individuals were reported by related research to share highly overlapping thymic repertoires.

Sequenced material: thymocytes. The source of this sequence is a girl under three years old with a congenital heart defect. The chain uses TRBV7-9 and TRBJ2-1; D call uncertain. The CDR3 protein is CASSLPLQYSSYNEQFF. DNA for the CDR3: TGTGCCAGCAGCCTACCCCTACAGTACAGCTCCTACAATGAGCAGTTCTTC. The whole variable domain, remainder taken from reference TRBV7-9 and TRBJ2-1, is DTGVSQNPRHKITKRGQNVTFRCDPISEHNRLYWYRQTLGQGPEFLTYFQNEAQLEKSRLLSDRFSAERPKGSFSTLEIQRTEQGDSAMYLCASSLPLQYSSYNEQFFGPGTRLTVL.